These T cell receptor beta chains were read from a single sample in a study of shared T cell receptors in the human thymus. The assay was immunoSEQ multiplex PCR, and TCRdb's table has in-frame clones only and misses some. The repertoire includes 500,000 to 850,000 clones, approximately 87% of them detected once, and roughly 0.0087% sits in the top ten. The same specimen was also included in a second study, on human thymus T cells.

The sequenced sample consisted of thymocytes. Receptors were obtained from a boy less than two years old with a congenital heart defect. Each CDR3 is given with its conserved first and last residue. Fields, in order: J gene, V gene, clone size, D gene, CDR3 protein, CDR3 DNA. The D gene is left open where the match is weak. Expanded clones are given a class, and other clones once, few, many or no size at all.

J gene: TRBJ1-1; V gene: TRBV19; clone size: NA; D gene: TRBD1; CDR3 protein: CASRINRGTEAFF; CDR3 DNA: TGTGCCAGTAGAATAAACAGGGGGACTGAAGCTTTCTTT
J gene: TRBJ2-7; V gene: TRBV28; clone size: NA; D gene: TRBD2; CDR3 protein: CASSRKREKRYEQYF; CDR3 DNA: TGTGCCAGCAGTCGAAAGCGGGAAAAGCGGTACGAGCAGTACTTC
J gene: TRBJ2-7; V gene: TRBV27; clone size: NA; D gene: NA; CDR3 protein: CASSLSGMLQAYEQYF; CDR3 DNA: TGTGCCAGCAGTTTATCGGGGATGCTACAGGCCTACGAGCAGTACTTC
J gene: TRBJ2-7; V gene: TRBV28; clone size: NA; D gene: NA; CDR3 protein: CASSSPAGSSSYEQYF; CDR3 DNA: TGTGCCAGCAGCTCCCCCGCGGGCAGTAGCTCCTACGAGCAGTACTTC
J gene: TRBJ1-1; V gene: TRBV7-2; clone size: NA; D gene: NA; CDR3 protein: CASSETSGRTEAFF; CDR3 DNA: TGTGCCAGCAGCGAGACTTCAGGGAGGACTGAAGCTTTCTTT
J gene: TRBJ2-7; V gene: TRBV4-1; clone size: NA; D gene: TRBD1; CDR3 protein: CASSQDPDRAYEQYF; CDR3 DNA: TGCGCCAGCAGCCAAGATCCTGACAGGGCCTACGAGCAGTACTTC
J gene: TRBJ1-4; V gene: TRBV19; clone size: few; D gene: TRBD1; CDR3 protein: CASSSQTGGEEKLFF; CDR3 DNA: TGTGCCAGTAGTTCACAGACAGGGGGCGAGGAAAAACTGTTTTTT
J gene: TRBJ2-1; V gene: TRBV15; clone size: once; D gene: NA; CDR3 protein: CATSRDREEDEQFF; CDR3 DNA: TGTGCCACCAGCAGAGATAGAGAAGAGGATGAGCAGTTCTTC
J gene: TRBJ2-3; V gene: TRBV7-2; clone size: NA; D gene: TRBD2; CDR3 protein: CASSEAARLAVSTDTQYF; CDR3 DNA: TGTGCCAGCAGCGAAGCCGCTCGGCTAGCGGTTAGCACAGATACGCAGTATTTT
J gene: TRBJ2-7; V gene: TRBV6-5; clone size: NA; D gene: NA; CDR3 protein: CASSHQGNFYEQYF; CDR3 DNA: TGTGCCAGCAGCCACCAGGGTAACTTCTACGAGCAGTACTTC
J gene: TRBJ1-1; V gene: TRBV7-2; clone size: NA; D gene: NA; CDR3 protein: CASSLVPGVGTEAFF; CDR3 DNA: TGTGCCAGCAGCTTAGTTCCGGGGGTCGGTACTGAAGCTTTCTTT